Here is one TCR beta chain with its context. Sequencing used immunoSEQ multiplex PCR; TCRdb keeps in-frame clones, though not all of them. The table records about 45,000 clones, roughly 84% of them present only once. These data come from a study of OX40 agonist ivuxolimab in advanced cancers. The TCR comes from an adult with an advanced solid tumor such as melanoma, head and neck, liver or kidney cancer. Sequenced here: CD4+ or CD8+ T cells sorted from blood, sampled in a trial of the OX40 agonist ivuxolimab.

CDR3 region: CASSYGTEGGYTF. Here the CDR3 DNA reads TGTGCCAGCAGCTACGGGACAGAGGGTGGCTACACCTTC. The genes are TRBV11-2 and TRBJ1-2; 7 bases agree with TRBD1. V was pared by 4 bases and J by 7 bases, with 6 bases of the junction left unmatched. Germline CDR1 reads SGHAT; CDR2 reads FQNNGV. CDR3 length: 13 amino acids. Based on the CDR3 plus reference TRBV11-2 and TRBJ1-2, the full variable domain is EAGVAQSPRYKIIEKRQSVAFWCNPISGHATLYWYQQILGQGPKLLIQFQNNGVVDDSQLPKDRFSAERLKGVDSTLKIQPAKLEDSAVYLCASSYGTEGGYTFGSGTRLTVV.